This TCR beta chain was recovered during a study of a mutant IDH1 vaccine in newly diagnosed glioma. Across the study: Vaccine administration was initiated 4-6 weeks following radiotherapy alone, or with temozolomide cycles. Study-wide findings and caveats: Shifts in the top peripheral T cell clonotypes seemed unrelated to pseudoprogression.

The CDR3 loop spans 14 amino acids. Trimming cost V 0 bases and J 5 bases, with 11 bases left between them. Germline V gene lookup returns CDR1 SGHRS and CDR2 YFSETQ. In the case of this clone: The target antigen is unknown.

As for time point: week 11, during vaccination. Topical imiquimod was applied with each vaccine dose, which held 300 ug of mutant IDH1 20-mer peptide. Using immunoSEQ multiplex PCR, the repertoire was profiled, and TCRdb retains in-frame clones only, with some absent. The sample lists 110,000 or so clones, 75% to 90% occurring once. This sequence was found in a woman aged 50 to 60 with glioma. Source: PBMCs, taken from a glioma patient whose treatment included an IDH1 peptide vaccine. V gene TRBV5-1 combines with J gene TRBJ1-1, with no clear D. CDR3 sequence: CASSLEPGETEAFF. DNA of the CDR3: TGCGCCAGCAGCTTGGAGCCGGGTGAAACTGAAGCTTTCTTT.